Sequencing of this T cell receptor (beta chain) was carried out in a study of T-cell reconstitution after alpha-beta-depleted transplantation in children. Overall study results and limits: In patients about two months after transplant, alpha-beta T cells reportedly arose from several hundred expanded graft clones. Surviving thymic progenitors and recipient T cells were the source of high TCRbeta diversity at day 60 in some patients. Newly produced T cells mostly accounted for T-cell counts and diversity one year post-transplant.

There are 15 residues in the CDR3. Looked up from germline, CDR1 is MDHEN and CDR2 is SYDVKM. After removal of 3 bases from V and 4 bases from J, the junction contained 7 bases not matched to a gene. As it was prepared, the TCRbeta library received unique molecular identifiers. TCRdb re-derived calls from the PCR reads in MiXCR, one entry per CDR3 protein. The table records some 350,000 distinct CDR3 sequences, about 17% of them present only once. This clonotype turned up a few times. Its antigen is still unknown. This material consisted of PBMCs, mostly from graft donor cells, taken 360 days after TCRalphabeta/CD19-depleted stem cell transplant. The rearrangement joins TRBV28 to TRBJ2-3, with 7 bases that match TRBD1. The TCR was taken from a male patient aged 2 to 9 who had a stem cell transplant for acute lymphoblastic leukemia, so the T cells may come from the graft donor. The CDR3 here is CASSFLGGEADTQYF. The CDR3 nucleotides are TGTGCCAGCAGTTTTTTAGGGGGCGAGGCAGATACGCAGTATTTT.